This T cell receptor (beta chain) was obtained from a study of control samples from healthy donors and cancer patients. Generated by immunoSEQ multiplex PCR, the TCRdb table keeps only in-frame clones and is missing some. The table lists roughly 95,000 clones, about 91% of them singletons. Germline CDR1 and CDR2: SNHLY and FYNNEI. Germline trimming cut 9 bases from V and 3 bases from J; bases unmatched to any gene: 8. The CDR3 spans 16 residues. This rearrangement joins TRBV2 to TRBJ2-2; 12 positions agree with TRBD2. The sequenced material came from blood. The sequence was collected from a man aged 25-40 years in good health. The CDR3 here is CARRGLAGLDTGELFF. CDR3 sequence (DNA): TGTGCCAGAAGAGGACTAGCGGGATTGGACACCGGGGAGCTGTTTTTT.